Following are 23 T cell receptor beta chains from one sample sequenced in a study of blood T cell repertoires in COVID-19. Method: immunoSEQ multiplex PCR; TCRdb's copy keeps in-frame clones and lacks some. The sample lists some 46,000 clones; 75% to 90% were seen once. The sequenced sample consisted of peripheral blood. All receptors come from a woman aged 80 or over with COVID-19, enrolled during active disease.

The CDR3 loop reads CASSYLADRDYEQYF. As DNA, the CDR3 is TGTGCCAGCAGTTACTTAGCAGACAGGGACTACGAGCAGTACTTC. The chain carries TRBV6-5 and TRBJ2-7; 7 bases align to TRBD1. Unmatched junction bases numbered 6, after V lost 1 base and J lost 3 bases. CDR1 and CDR2 from the germline V gene are MNHEY and SVGAGI. The CDR3 extends over 15 amino acids.

V is TRBV15 and J is TRBJ2-5; 8 bases line up with TRBD1. The V and J ends lost 5 bases and 4 bases, in that order; junction bases with no gene match: 15. Germline lookup yields CDR1 LNHNV and CDR2 YYDKDF (reference sequence). The CDR3 consists of 17 residues. The CDR3 loop is CATSGGVAGGRGETQYF. Written as DNA, the CDR3 is TGTGCCACCAGCGGAGGTGTGGCAGGGGGCAGGGGAGAGACCCAGTACTTC. Combining the CDR3 with reference TRBV15 and TRBJ2-5 gives the whole variable domain DAMVIQNPRYQVTQFGKPVTLSCSQTLNHNVMYWYQQKSSQAPKLLFHYYDKDFNNEADTPDNFQSRRPNTSFCFLDIRSPGLGDTAMYLCATSGGVAGGRGETQYFGPGTRLLVL.

The CDR3 region is CASSSDRRLSPLHF. CDR3 in DNA: TGTGCCAGCAGCTCGGACAGGCGCCTGTCACCCCTCCACTTT. The gene calls are TRBV7-2 and TRBJ1-6; 7 bases line up with TRBD1. The CDR3 length is 14 residues. Trimming at V came to 4 bases and at J to 10 bases, leaving 7 bases not matched to a gene. CDR1 and CDR2 (germline): SGHTA, FQGNSA.

The CDR3 loop reads CASSLGGSTEAFF. CDR3 coding DNA: TGTGCCAGCAGCTTGGGGGGGAGCACTGAAGCTTTCTTT. This rearrangement joins TRBV7-8 to TRBJ1-1, with D perhaps matching TRBD1 (5 bases). V shed 3 bases and J shed 4 bases, with 9 bases lying between them. Germline lookup yields CDR1 SGHVS and CDR2 FQNEAQ. The CDR3 sequence is 13 residues long.

As to this clone: Within the sample, other DNA sequences also encode this same CDR3. The chain combines TRBV7-2 with TRBJ2-3; 7 bases line up with TRBD1. The CDR3 runs to 15 residues. V was pared by 1 base and J by 1 base, with 2 bases of the junction left unmatched. CDR1 is SGHTA and CDR2 is FQGNSA in the germline V gene. The CDR3 loop reads CASSLGGQGTDTQYF. In DNA form, the CDR3 reads TGTGCCAGCAGCTTAGGTGGACAGGGCACAGATACGCAGTATTTT.

This clone turned up a few times. This CDR3 is CASSLDSLYGYTF. As DNA, the CDR3 is TGTGCCAGCAGCTTGGACAGTCTCTATGGCTACACCTTC. The chain combines TRBV7-2 with TRBJ1-2; perhaps TRBD1 as D (6 bases). CDR1 SGHTA and CDR2 FQGNSA come from the germline V gene. CDR3 size: 13 residues. V lost 3 bases and J lost 4, with 9 bases in between.

The rearrangement joins TRBV18 to TRBJ2-3; 9 bases map to TRBD1. The CDR3 consists of 15 residues. V lost 2 bases and J lost 2; bases outside the gene matches: 2. Germline assignment: CDR1 KGHSH and CDR2 LQKENI. This CDR3 reads CASSPTGGLTDTQYF. CDR3 DNA sequence: TGTGCCAGCTCACCAACAGGGGGCCTCACAGATACGCAGTATTTT.

V gene TRBV27 combines with J gene TRBJ2-3; the match to TRBD2 covers 10 bases. The length of the CDR3 is 14 residues. Germline V gene lookup returns CDR1 MNHEY and CDR2 SMNVEV (reference sequence). The ends lost 2 bases at V and 6 bases at J; junction bases unmatched: 2. The CDR3 sequence is CASSLTSGTDTQYF. In nucleotides, the CDR3 is TGTGCCAGCAGTTTAACTAGCGGGACCGATACGCAGTATTTT.

The CDR3 loop is CASSQDSALGAYEQYF. The CDR3 nucleotides are TGCGCCAGCAGCCAAGATTCGGCGTTGGGAGCCTACGAGCAGTACTTC. The chain links TRBV4-1 to TRBJ2-7; TRBD2 is a possible D gene (5 bases). Trimming removed 0 bases from V and 2 bases from J, with 14 bases in between. This CDR3 contains 16 residues. From germline, CDR1 is MGHRA and CDR2 YSYEKL.

The chain links TRBV19 to TRBJ1-1; D uncertain. From germline, CDR1 is LNHDA and CDR2 SQIVND (reference sequence). Deletions cut 4 bases from V and 4 bases from J, with 19 bases between. CDR3 length equals 16 residues. This CDR3 is CASSTQGRARVTEAFF. The CDR3 nucleotides are TGTGCCAGTAGTACCCAAGGCCGGGCGCGGGTCACTGAAGCTTTCTTT.

In this sample, this clone turned up once. The rearrangement uses TRBV5-4 and TRBJ2-1, with TRBD2 identical over 8 bases. The length of the CDR3 is 15 residues. J lost 4 bases, V lost 0 bases, and 3 bases had no gene match. Germline assignment: CDR1 SGHNT and CDR2 YYREEE (reference sequence). The CDR3 nucleotides are TGTGCCAGCAGCTTGGGGGGGACTAGTTACAATGAGCAGTTCTTC. Translating gives CASSLGGTSYNEQFF. Full variable domain (remainder filled in from reference TRBV5-4 and TRBJ2-1): ETGVTQSPTHLIKTRGQQVTLRCSSQSGHNTVSWYQQALGQGPQFIFQYYREEENGRGNFPPRFSGLQFPNYSSELNVNALELDDSALYLCASSLGGTSYNEQFFGPGTRLTVL.

This clone was detected a few times. The chain has TRBV28 and TRBJ1-5, with 7 nucleotides matching TRBD1. Germline values: CDR1 MDHEN, CDR2 SYDVKM. The trim removed 5 bases at V and 0 bases at J, leaving 13 bases unmatched. The CDR3 length is 18 residues. The CDR3: CASSPQGGWGGSNQPQHF. Here the CDR3 DNA reads TGTGCCAGCAGTCCTCAGGGGGGCTGGGGAGGTAGCAATCAGCCCCAGCATTTT. The full variable domain, with the rest looked up from reference TRBV28 and TRBJ1-5, is DVKVTQSSRYLVKRTGEKVFLECVQDMDHENMFWYRQDPGLGLRLIYFSYDVKMKEKGDIPEGYSVSREKKERFSLILESASTNQTSMYLCASSPQGGWGGSNQPQHFGDGTRLSIL.

The chain employs TRBV12-5 and TRBJ1-5; D ambiguous. This CDR3 spans 12 amino acids. Germline V gene sequence: CDR1 LGHNT, CDR2 FRNRAP. V was cut by 5 bases and J by 10 bases, with 12 bases left in between. CDR3 nucleotide sequence: TGTGCTAGTGGTCCAGAATTACAACCCCAGCATTTT. Its protein product is CASGPELQPQHF.

The chain uses TRBV11-3 and TRBJ2-5; D is unresolved. Germline V gives CDR1 SGHNT, CDR2 YENEEA. This CDR3 region has 18 residues. Deletions cut 4 bases from V and 7 bases from J, with 28 bases between. The CDR3 DNA sequence: TGTGCCAGCAGCTCCCCAGACCCCCGGCGCCCTCCGACGGGGACCCAGTACTTC. Protein: CASSSPDPRRPPTGTQYF.

The CDR3: CASAGTSLGNEQFF. The CDR3, as DNA: TGTGCCAGCGCCGGGACTAGCCTTGGCAATGAGCAGTTCTTC. The chain employs TRBV9 and TRBJ2-1; 9 bases are a match to TRBD2. Germline trimming cut 7 bases from V and 6 bases from J; bases unmatched to any gene: 8. Germline CDR1 SGDLS, CDR2 YYNGEE. CDR3 size: 14 residues.

CDR3 DNA sequence: TGCGCCAGCAGCTCACAGGGAAGTGGCTACGAGCAGTACTTC. Amino acids: CASSSQGSGYEQYF. The rearrangement joins TRBV5-1 to TRBJ2-7; D might be TRBD1 (6 bases). Germline V CDR1 and CDR2: SGHRS, YFSETQ. V lost 3 bases and J lost 3, with 13 bases in between. The CDR3 loop spans 14 amino acids.

The V call is TRBV4-3, the J call TRBJ2-3; D may be TRBD1 (5 bases). The CDR3 covers 12 residues. V was clipped by 0 bases and J by 8 bases, with 6 bases between them. CDR1 LGHNA and CDR2 YSLEER come from the germline V gene. The CDR3 DNA follows: TGCGCCAGCAGCCAAGATAGGGGTACGCAGTATTTT. Encoded protein: CASSQDRGTQYF.

This clone has just a few counts. The CDR3 nucleotides are TGTGCCAGCAGTTCCCCTCAGGGGGCGGGGCAGTACTTC. It yields the protein CASSSPQGAGQYF. The J gene is TRBJ2-7, the V gene TRBV6-5; 8 bases agree with TRBD1. This CDR3 has 13 residues. CDR1 MNHEY and CDR2 SVGAGI come from the germline V gene. V was clipped by 4 bases and J by 9 bases; unmatched bases: 8.

This clone was recorded a few times. The chain couples TRBV7-8 to TRBJ2-7; 7 bases are shared with TRBD2. Germline-derived CDR1 and CDR2 are SGHVS and FQNEAQ. V lost 5 bases to trimming and J lost 6 bases; unmatched junction nucleotides: 7. The CDR3 consists of 13 residues. The CDR3 here is CASSLSGNAEQYF. The CDR3 bases are TGTGCCAGCAGCCTAAGCGGGAACGCCGAGCAGTACTTC. The full variable domain, rest sourced from reference TRBV7-8 and TRBJ2-7, is GAGVSQSPRYKVAKRGQDVALRCDPISGHVSLFWYQQALGQGPEFLTYFQNEAQLDKSGLPSDRFFAERPEGSVSTLKIQRTQQEDSAVYLCASSLSGNAEQYFGPGTRLTVT.

This chain connects TRBV5-5 to TRBJ2-1; D might be TRBD1 (6 bases). Germline V CDR1 and CDR2: SGHKS, YYEKEE (reference sequence). The CDR3 covers 14 residues. Trimming took 0 bases from V and 3 from J, leaving 7 bases between them. DNA of the CDR3: TGTGCCAGCAGCTTGGAACAGGGCTACAATGAGCAGTTCTTC. It encodes CASSLEQGYNEQFF.

The chain employs TRBV7-3 and TRBJ1-1, with a weak D call TRBD1 (5 bases). V gave up 5 bases and J gave up 0 bases, with 7 bases separating them. This CDR3 is built from 13 residues. The V gene's germline CDR1 is SGHTA and CDR2 FQGTGA. In DNA, the CDR3 is TGTGCCAGCAGCATGACAGTGAACACTGAAGCTTTCTTT. Protein sequence: CASSMTVNTEAFF.

This chain joins TRBV6-2 or TRBV6-3 and TRBJ2-2, with D perhaps TRBD2 (5 bases). The CDR3 extends over 17 amino acids. The V end was cut by 0 bases, the J end by 0 bases, with 11 bases between. The V gene's germline CDR1 is MNHEY and CDR2 SVGEGT. The chain's CDR3 is CASSYSRGLPNTGELFF. The DNA for the CDR3 is TGTGCCAGCAGTTACTCGAGAGGACTCCCGAACACCGGGGAGCTGTTTTTT.

This clone came up once. J is TRBJ2-7 and V is TRBV28; 9 nucleotides align to TRBD1. CDR3 size: 17 residues. The trim removed 0 bases at V and 7 bases at J, leaving 13 bases unmatched. Germline V lookup: CDR1 MDHEN, CDR2 SYDVKM. The DNA for the CDR3 is TGTGCCAGCAGTTTATGGTCAACCGGGACAGGGATGGGTGAGCAGTACTTC. It specifies CASSLWSTGTGMGEQYF.